Below, 29 T cell receptor beta chains from the same sample are listed, as sequenced in a study of T-cell reconstitution after alpha-beta-depleted transplantation in children. Study results and limitations: T cells produced anew were the main source of T-cell counts and diversity one year after transplant.

These receptors' antigens are unknown. It was with unique molecular identifiers that the TCRbeta library was prepared. TCRdb processed the PCR reads anew with MiXCR; each CDR3 protein has one entry. The sample gives fewer than 350,000 distinct CDR3 sequences, 6.5% to 9% of which show up once; about 9.3% is in the top ten. The sequencing here drew on peripheral blood, taken 360 days after TCRalphabeta/CD19-depleted stem cell transplant. All receptors derive from a female patient aged 2 to 10 who had a stem cell transplant for Fanconi anemia, so the T cells may come from the graft donor.

This clonotype showed up just a few times. The CDR3 coding sequence is TGTGCCATCAGTGAGTCAGAAACACAGGGGTCCTTCTACGAGCAGTACTTC. Translated, it gives CAISESETQGSFYEQYF. J is TRBJ2-7 and V is TRBV10-3, with TRBD1 matching 7 bases. This CDR3 is built from 17 residues. Germline values: CDR1 ENHRY, CDR2 SYGVKD. After removal of 0 bases from V and 3 bases from J, the junction contained 11 bases not matched to a gene.

This clonotype was detected only a few times. J is TRBJ1-1 and V is TRBV5-1; 7 nucleotides align to TRBD1. Losses at the gene ends were 3 bases for V and 4 bases for J; bases not matched to a gene: 18. This CDR3 region has 18 residues. Germline loops: CDR1 SGHRS, CDR2 YFSETQ. CDR3 residues: CASSSFPTGEGLSTEAFF. Here the CDR3 DNA reads TGCGCCAGCAGCTCTTTTCCTACAGGGGAAGGATTGAGCACTGAAGCTTTCTTT.

This clonotype was detected only a few times. The CDR3 sequence: CASSSIGQGQETQYF. CDR3 sequence (DNA): TGTGCCAGCAGTTCTATTGGACAGGGACAAGAGACCCAGTACTTC. This rearrangement joins TRBV28 to TRBJ2-5, with 8 bases identical to TRBD1. V trimming: 4 bases; J trimming: 2 bases; junction bases outside the gene matches: 6. The length of the CDR3 is 15 residues. Germline lookup yields CDR1 MDHEN and CDR2 SYDVKM. Using reference TRBV28 and TRBJ2-5 for the parts outside the CDR3, the full variable domain is DVKVTQSSRYLVKRTGEKVFLECVQDMDHENMFWYRQDPGLGLRLIYFSYDVKMKEKGDIPEGYSVSREKKERFSLILESASTNQTSMYLCASSSIGQGQETQYFGPGTRLLVL.

This clonotype has at least ten counts. The rearrangement links TRBV28 to TRBJ1-4; the match to TRBD1 covers 8 bases. The CDR3 runs 15 residues. The V and J ends lost 4 bases and 7 bases, in that order; junction bases with no gene match: 8. Per the germline V gene, CDR1 is MDHEN and CDR2 is SYDVKM. In DNA form, the CDR3 reads TGTGCCAGCAGTTCACGGACAGGGATAAGTGAAAAACTGTTTTTT. Amino acid sequence: CASSSRTGISEKLFF.

This rearrangement joins TRBV3-1 to TRBJ2-7, with D hard to call. The CDR3 runs to 15 residues. V lost 0 bases to trimming and J lost 0 bases, with 9 bases between them. Germline V gives CDR1 LGHDT, CDR2 YNNKEL (reference sequence). The CDR3 spells CASSQDTVGSYEQYF. The CDR3 nucleotides read TGTGCCAGCAGCCAAGATACAGTGGGCTCCTACGAGCAGTACTTC.

This clonotype was picked up many times. This chain uses TRBV5-1 with TRBJ2-1; 7 nucleotides match TRBD2. CDR3 size: 14 residues. Germline trimming cut 5 bases from V and 5 bases from J; bases unmatched to any gene: 7. Germline V CDR1 and CDR2: SGHRS, YFSETQ. This CDR3 is CASRGSGRNNEQFF. The CDR3 bases are TGCGCCAGCAGAGGTAGCGGGCGCAACAATGAGCAGTTCTTC.

This clonotype turned up a few times. The J gene is TRBJ2-5, the V gene TRBV28, with 15 bases aligning to TRBD2. This CDR3 is built from 16 residues. The V segment lost 4 bases and the J segment 1 base; nucleotides outside the gene matches: 1. Germline-derived CDR1 and CDR2 are MDHEN and SYDVKM. In DNA form, the CDR3 reads TGTGCCAGCAGTTGGGGACTAGCGGGGGGCCAAGAGACCCAGTACTTC. This gives the protein CASSWGLAGGQETQYF.

This clonotype was observed many times. The chain has TRBV15 and TRBJ2-2; D may be TRBD1 (6 bases). The CDR3 consists of 15 residues. Germline values: CDR1 LNHNV, CDR2 YYDKDF (reference sequence). Deletions cut 1 base from V and 6 bases from J, with 12 bases between. CDR3 nucleotides: TGTGCCACCAGCAGAGTTGACAGGTTGGCCGGGGAGCTGTTTTTT. Its protein is CATSRVDRLAGELFF.

The sample holds many counts of this clonotype. The rearrangement links TRBV28 to TRBJ2-5, with 7 bases identical to TRBD2. CDR1 and CDR2 (germline): MDHEN, SYDVKM. V lost 7 bases, J lost 4 bases, and 15 bases stayed unmatched. This CDR3 region has 16 residues. CDR3 DNA sequence: TGTGCCAGCACCAGGTTGGTGGGAGGGCCAGGAGAGACCCAGTACTTC. Protein sequence: CASTRLVGGPGETQYF.

This clonotype was observed many times. This chain joins TRBV29-1 and TRBJ1-4, with a weak D call TRBD1 (5 bases). Per germline, CDR1 SQVTM and CDR2 ANQGSEA. Trimming pared 7 bases from V and 5 bases from J, leaving 14 bases between. The CDR3 has 13 amino acids. As DNA, the CDR3 is TGCAGCGCCACCGGGACGCAGAATGAAAAACTGTTTTTT. Protein: CSATGTQNEKLFF.

This clonotype was seen repeatedly, ten times or more. V gene TRBV7-2 combines with J gene TRBJ1-4; D uncertain. The CDR3 is 12 amino acids. The ends were cut back, 1 base at V and 8 bases at J, with 5 bases in the middle. Germline V gene data show CDR1 as SGHTA and CDR2 as FQGNSA. CDR3 nucleotides: TGTGCCAGCAGCTTAGGTGGGGAAAAACTGTTTTTT. This translates into CASSLGGEKLFF.

V usage is TRBV19 and J usage is TRBJ2-1; TRBD1 matches at 7 bases. V dropped 3 bases and J dropped 6; count of bases not matched to a gene: 8. This CDR3 spans 15 amino acids. Germline CDR1 and CDR2: LNHDA and SQIVND (reference sequence). For the CDR3, the DNA is TGTGCCAGTAGTATCTTCGGGACAGTGTCCAATGAGCAGTTCTTC. Translated: CASSIFGTVSNEQFF.

This clonotype was observed many times. The rearrangement links TRBV4-1 to TRBJ1-1; maybe TRBD1 (6 bases). The germline gives CDR1 MGHRA, CDR2 YSYEKL. This CDR3 has 16 amino acids. Trimming took off 1 base at V and 3 bases at J, with 15 bases between the two ends. CDR3 in amino acids: CASSQVGGWVHTEAFF. DNA of the CDR3: TGCGCCAGCAGCCAAGTAGGGGGGTGGGTGCACACTGAAGCTTTCTTT.

The chain couples TRBV27 to TRBJ2-7; 10 nucleotides match TRBD2. The CDR3 sequence is 16 residues long. Looked up from germline, CDR1 is MNHEY and CDR2 is SMNVEV (reference sequence). Losses at the gene ends were 2 bases for V and 3 bases for J; bases not matched to a gene: 7. CDR3 nucleotide sequence: TGTGCCAGCAGTTTAAACACCGGGACTAGCGTCTACGAGCAGTACTTC. Amino acid sequence: CASSLNTGTSVYEQYF.

This rearrangement joins TRBV5-1 to TRBJ2-3; 9 nucleotides match TRBD2. The CDR3 is 16 amino acids. CDR1 and CDR2 from the germline V gene are SGHRS and YFSETQ. Trimming took 2 bases from V and 4 from J; bases not matched to a gene: 8. This CDR3 reads CASSFLSSGTPDTQYF. The CDR3 DNA follows: TGCGCCAGCAGCTTTTTATCTAGCGGGACCCCAGATACGCAGTATTTT.

This clonotype came up many times. The rearrangement links TRBV12-3 or TRBV12-4 to TRBJ2-2; TRBD1 might be the D (5 bases). There are 15 residues in the CDR3. V lost 7 bases and J lost 7, with 19 bases in between. The CDR3 nucleotides read TGTGCCAGCACCCTTTATGGGGCCCCGGGCGGGGAGCTGTTTTTT. Protein product: CASTLYGAPGGELFF.

CDR3 in amino acids: CAISVTRQSQATNEKLFF. The CDR3 DNA is TGTGCCATCAGTGTAACGAGACAGAGCCAGGCAACTAATGAAAAACTGTTTTTT. The chain employs TRBV10-3 and TRBJ1-4; D might be TRBD1 (5 bases). V was shortened by 4 bases and J by 0 bases, with 18 bases between the two germline ends. From germline, CDR1 is ENHRY and CDR2 SYGVKD. The CDR3 covers 18 residues.

This clonotype was seen many times. V usage is TRBV6-5 and J usage is TRBJ2-5; 8 bases match TRBD2. The CDR3 length is 15 residues. The V segment lost 0 bases and the J segment 4 bases; nucleotides outside the gene matches: 4. Per the germline V gene, CDR1 is MNHEY and CDR2 is SVGAGI. The CDR3 loop reads CASSYSGTRRETQYF. The CDR3 region has the DNA TGTGCCAGCAGTTACTCCGGGACTAGAAGAGAGACCCAGTACTTC.

CDR3: CSARRSTEAFF. In DNA, the CDR3 is TGCAGTGCTAGACGAAGCACTGAAGCTTTCTTT. The genes are TRBV20-1 and TRBJ1-1; no definite D call. V was shortened by 2 bases and J by 4 bases, with 5 bases between the two germline ends. Germline V gene sequence: CDR1 DFQATT, CDR2 SNEGSKA (reference sequence). The CDR3 has 11 amino acids.

This clonotype has a count of ten or more. The chain combines TRBV5-1 with TRBJ2-1; 7 nucleotides align to TRBD2. V was pared by 1 base and J by 6 bases, with 13 bases of the junction left unmatched. Germline V lookup: CDR1 SGHRS, CDR2 YFSETQ. The CDR3 covers 17 residues. The CDR3 sequence: CASSLPGLAGVINEQFF. CDR3 DNA: TGCGCCAGCAGCTTGCCCGGCTTGGCGGGGGTAATCAATGAGCAGTTCTTC.

This clonotype was seen repeatedly, ten times or more. The chain recombines TRBV5-1 with TRBJ2-1; 9 bases map to TRBD1. The CDR3 length is 14 residues. The junction had 4 bases not matched to a gene; V was cut back by 5 bases and J by 4 bases. From germline, CDR1 is SGHRS and CDR2 YFSETQ. The CDR3 DNA follows: TGCGCCAGCAGTTCCGGGACAGGGTACAATGAGCAGTTCTTC. It translates to CASSSGTGYNEQFF.

Ten or more counts support this clonotype. The chain carries TRBV9 and TRBJ2-3; TRBD2 aligns across 9 bases. Per the germline V gene, CDR1 is SGDLS and CDR2 is YYNGEE. V was pared by 0 bases and J by 4 bases, with 3 bases of the junction left unmatched. The CDR3 has 15 amino acids. CDR3: CASSVGTSAADTQYF. Written as DNA, the CDR3 is TGTGCCAGCAGCGTAGGGACTAGCGCCGCAGATACGCAGTATTTT.

This clonotype was observed a few times. The chain couples TRBV24-1 to TRBJ2-2; possibly TRBD1 for D (6 bases). Germline V lookup: CDR1 KGHDR, CDR2 SFDVKD. This CDR3 has 13 residues. V was shortened by 7 bases and J by 5 bases, with 10 bases between the two germline ends. The CDR3 coding sequence is TGTGCCACCAGGAGGCAGGGGACCGGGGAGCTGTTTTTT. Translation: CATRRQGTGELFF.

This clonotype was recorded at least ten times. The chain is built from TRBV20-1 and TRBJ1-3; TRBD1 might be the D (5 bases). Germline CDR1 and CDR2: DFQATT and SNEGSKA (reference sequence). This CDR3 has 14 residues. V was pared by 3 bases and J by 0 bases, with 9 bases between. CDR3 in DNA: TGCAGTGCTAGTGACAGCCTCTCTGGAAACACCATATATTTT. This codes for CSASDSLSGNTIYF.

This clonotype has at least ten counts. The chain joins TRBV28 to TRBJ2-3; 10 positions match TRBD2. This CDR3 comprises 16 residues. Germline lookup yields CDR1 MDHEN and CDR2 SYDVKM. V was pared by 5 bases and J by 3 bases, with 8 bases of the junction left unmatched. CDR3 amino acids: CASSMKRGGRTDTQYF. The DNA for the CDR3 is TGTGCCAGCAGTATGAAGCGGGGGGGCCGAACAGATACGCAGTATTTT. Full variable domain (outside the CDR3, taken from reference TRBV28 and TRBJ2-3): DVKVTQSSRYLVKRTGEKVFLECVQDMDHENMFWYRQDPGLGLRLIYFSYDVKMKEKGDIPEGYSVSREKKERFSLILESASTNQTSMYLCASSMKRGGRTDTQYFGPGTRLTVL.

This clonotype came up many times. This sequence joins TRBV7-2 and TRBJ1-2, with D unresolved. The V end lost 0 bases, the J end lost 8 bases, and 7 bases lay between the germline ends. This CDR3 region has 12 residues. Germline V gives CDR1 SGHTA, CDR2 FQGNSA. The CDR3 loop reads CASSLALEGYTF. The CDR3 DNA reads TGTGCCAGCAGCTTAGCGCTGGAAGGCTACACCTTC.

This clonotype was seen more than once but under ten times. The CDR3 nucleotides are TGCAGTGTCCCCGAAGGCGGCTACAATCAGCCCCAGCATTTT. It encodes CSVPEGGYNQPQHF. V and J are TRBV20-1 and TRBJ1-5; D gene uncertain. V lost 7 bases and J lost 3, with 16 bases in between. This CDR3 has 14 residues. Per germline, CDR1 DFQATT and CDR2 SNEGSKA (reference sequence).

This clonotype was picked up many times. The chain couples TRBV5-1 to TRBJ2-6; D possibly matches TRBD1 or TRBD2 (5 bases each). Looked up from germline, CDR1 is SGHRS and CDR2 is YFSETQ. The CDR3 has 15 residues. The ends were cut back, 4 bases at V and 4 bases at J, with 12 bases in the middle. CDR3 sequence (DNA): TGCGCCAGCAGCCTGGTGGGGGACGGGGCCAACGTCCTGACTTTC. Protein sequence: CASSLVGDGANVLTF. The full variable domain, rest sourced from reference TRBV5-1 and TRBJ2-6, is KAGVTQTPRYLIKTRGQQVTLSCSPISGHRSVSWYQQTPGQGLQFLFEYFSETQRNKGNFPGRFSGRQFSNSRSEMNVSTLELGDSALYLCASSLVGDGANVLTFGAGSRLTVL.

This clonotype turned up a few times. The chain employs TRBV19 and TRBJ1-1; 9 bases fit TRBD1. The CDR3 is made up of 13 amino acids. J was trimmed by 5 bases and V by 8 bases; bases with no gene match: 6. Germline V gene data show CDR1 as LNHDA and CDR2 as SQIVND (reference sequence). Here the CDR3 DNA reads TGTGCCAGTGGGACAGGGAGAAGGACTGAAGCTTTCTTT. Residues: CASGTGRRTEAFF. Filled out from reference TRBV19 and TRBJ1-1, the complete variable domain reads DGGITQSPKYLFRKEGQNVTLSCEQNLNHDAMYWYRQDPGQGLRLIYYSQIVNDFQKGDIAEGYSVSREKKESFPLTVTSAQKNPTAFYLCASGTGRRTEAFFGQGTRLTVV.